This T cell receptor beta chain comes out of a study of blood T cells in healthy people across ages. Whole-study findings and limits: Leaving the PBMCs unsorted stopped any conclusive comparison of naive versus antigen-experienced cells. With donor CMV status unknown, expanded clonotype changes were possibly confounded. Age advanced and TCR beta diversity per million T cells fell, roughly linearly.

PCR was performed a second time for about 7 to 12 cycles using a sample-barcoded 5' primer and a J-beta primer mix. TCRdb passed the 5' RACE reads through MiXCR, listing each CDR3 protein once. The data hold about 1,800,000 distinct CDR3 sequences, with 28% observed a single time. A word on this clonotype: Its matching antigen is unknown.

Trimming pared 4 bases from V and 0 bases from J, leaving 14 bases between. The germline gives CDR1 LGHNT, CDR2 FRNRAP. The CDR3 is 16 residues long. The chain is built from TRBV12-5 and TRBJ2-3; D not certain. This clonotype originated in a young woman in good health. Source material: blood. The CDR3, as DNA: TGTGCTAGTGGTTCGGCCCCCCTAGTTAGCACAGATACGCAGTATTTT. This gives the protein CASGSAPLVSTDTQYF.